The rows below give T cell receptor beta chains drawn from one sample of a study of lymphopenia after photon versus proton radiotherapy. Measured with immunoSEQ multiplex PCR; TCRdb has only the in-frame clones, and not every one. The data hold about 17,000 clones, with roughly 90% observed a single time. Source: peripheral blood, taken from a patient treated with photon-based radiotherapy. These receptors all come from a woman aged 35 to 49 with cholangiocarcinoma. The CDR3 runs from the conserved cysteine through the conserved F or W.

CDR3aa: CATSRDMENTEAFF
v_gene: TRBV15

CDR3aa: CASSAGIGGGGTEAFF
v_gene: TRBV6-1

CDR3aa: CASSPTSSGANVLTF
v_gene: TRBV7-3

CDR3aa: CATKDPGDREAFF
v_gene: TRBV5-1

CDR3aa: CASSVPRTGGQPQHF
v_gene: TRBV28

CDR3aa: CASRDMSGNTEAFF
v_gene: TRBV5-4

CDR3aa: CAISESHLQRPLPTEAFF
v_gene: TRBV10-3

CDR3aa: CASSLGGGQRLDEQYF
v_gene: TRBV5-4

CDR3aa: CASSLSGGSEQYF
v_gene: TRBV7-3

CDR3aa: CASSIGGRGGQPQHF
v_gene: TRBV19

CDR3aa: CASSFRAGELFF
v_gene: TRBV27

CDR3aa: CAWSEDNEQFF
v_gene: TRBV30

CDR3aa: CASSLPGTGGFEQYF
v_gene: TRBV11-2

CDR3aa: CASSVAGGDEQYF
v_gene: TRBV9

CDR3aa: CASISAGGHTGELFF
v_gene: TRBV7-9

CDR3aa: CASSLFPPSRTDTQYF
v_gene: TRBV28

CDR3aa: CSVVAGANVLTF
v_gene: TRBV29-1

CDR3aa: CASSPRGGDEQFF
v_gene: TRBV7-2

CDR3aa: CATSRARVGQETQYF
v_gene: TRBV15

CDR3aa: CASSLAASTDTQYF
v_gene: TRBV9

CDR3aa: CSVGFGSGNTIYF
v_gene: TRBV29-1

CDR3aa: CASSGRDREVASPLHF
v_gene: TRBV9

CDR3aa: CASSEIGFQGEQFF
v_gene: TRBV2

CDR3aa: CATSRSGQGADEQYF
v_gene: TRBV15

CDR3aa: CASSSSGVAKNIQYF
v_gene: TRBV5-1

CDR3aa: CASSPWASSSYEQYF
v_gene: TRBV11-1

CDR3aa: CASSPQRDSYNEQFF
v_gene: TRBV4-2

CDR3aa: CASSFGGNQPQHF
v_gene: TRBV27

CDR3aa: CASSQGVDRAKNIQYF
v_gene: TRBV14

CDR3aa: CASIGGTHGYTF
v_gene: TRBV25-1

CDR3aa: CASSLGNTYSNQPQHF
v_gene: TRBV7-8

CDR3aa: CASSPSGQHYEQYF
v_gene: TRBV7-8

CDR3aa: CASSMVVQETQYF
v_gene: TRBV19

CDR3aa: CASSSSNNYGYTF
v_gene: TRBV9

CDR3aa: CASSEARKGGQGVNTEAFF
v_gene: TRBV6-1

CDR3aa: CASSPTGYEQYF
v_gene: TRBV5-4

CDR3aa: CASSLGLATDTQYF
v_gene: TRBV5-8

CDR3aa: CASSPGDRSSYNEQFF
v_gene: TRBV5-1

CDR3aa: CASSLMTGALAFF
v_gene: TRBV28

CDR3aa: CASSQDRAGLAATTYEQYF
v_gene: TRBV4-2

CDR3aa: CASSFGLAGGGETQYF
v_gene: TRBV5-1